This T cell receptor (beta chain) emerged from a study of T cell responses to AZD1222 COVID-19 vaccine (TCRdb year 2021). Concerning the study at large: TCR sequencing was performed for fewer than 250 trial participants, of whom some 200 were given two doses of AZD1222 and roughly 25 were given two doses of MenACWY control vaccine. Trial participants were enrolled by age into subgroups of 18-55, 56-69 and 70-plus years, and around 140, 26 and 57 TCR-sequenced participants, respectively, were included in these subgroups.

What the work shows at the level of the full study, not this receptor alone: In the small 56-69-year group, the increase in depth fell short of significance, most likely because of low power. Reportedly, close to half of the unique spike-specific TCRs recognized epitopes lying outside the regions that are mutated in the B.1.351 and B.1.1.7 variants. Conclusions about previously exposed vaccinees were limited because only a handful of AZD1222 recipients were SARS-CoV-2 seropositive at baseline. A significant rise in spike-specific TCR breadth and depth was observed after two AZD1222 doses relative to day 0 and relative to MenACWY recipients. Because no day 14 peak-response samples were available, repertoires were characterized only after the peak T cell response. Participants were mostly white British, with more females than males. The authors suggested clonal diversity may have been underestimated. Vaccine-associated CD4 TCRs spanned the whole spike protein, with dominant responses in regions 160-218 and 743-854.

The CDR3 regions of human TCRbeta chains were analyzed by immunosequencing. In the original analysis: Repertoire TCRs were checked for matches against a reference library of SARS-CoV-2-specific TCRs that had been generated using the MIRA antigen-specificity platform. Breadth was defined as the fraction of unique TCRs that were SARS-CoV-2-associated, and depth was defined as the fraction of total T cells that were SARS-CoV-2-associated. Using the MIRA data, every spike-specific TCR was mapped to the spike region that the TCR reacted to and assigned to either a CD4 or a CD8 class. Log10-transformed breadth and depth values were compared by one-way ANOVA with Sidak's multiple comparisons tests. This is the immuneACCESS table as TCRdb keeps it, with only in-frame sequences that have V and J called. A part of the clones is gone; compared with another copy, unresolved V genes explain less than half, and the rest is unexplained. Clonal size and the V and J genes are those of that table, whereas D and trimming came from the DNA. The table for this sample lists fewer than 200,000 clones; roughly 90% of them were counted only once. The ten top clones hold approximately 1.8% of the sample.

At the junction V is shortened by 7 bases and J by 10 bases, with 19 bases in between. CDR1 and CDR2, per the germline V gene (reference sequence), are SEHNR and FQNEAQ. The CDR3 holds 13 amino acids from the cysteine to the phenylalanine. Only the CDR3 region is kept as DNA, spanning 39 bases read in frame from base 1. Worth noting for this clone: The antigen this receptor binds is unknown. No base quality values were provided; no much bigger clone lies one nucleotide off.

Explained via the paper, the time point label denotes: about 28 days (+/-7) after the second vaccine dose. AZD1222 recipients whose second dose came at about 4 weeks and those whose second dose came at about 12 weeks were combined into one group, since spike-specific TCR depth and breadth did not differ between the two schedules. Vaccinee samples came from UK trials COV001 and COV002, including a single-blind randomized controlled phase 2/3 trial of AZD1222 (ChAdOx1 nCoV-19) in healthy adults. For TCRbeta chain sequencing, PBMC samples were collected from trial participants at day 0 and at day 28 after the second dose.

This specimen consisted of peripheral blood, obtained 28 days after the second AZD1222 dose. This clonotype originated in an adult who received the AZD1222 COVID-19 vaccine. The chain is made from TRBV7-9 and TRBJ1-1, with the identity of the D gene unclear. The bases are TGTGCCAGCACCCCCCCAACCTCCTCGGCAGCTTTCTTT. Its protein is CASTPPTSSAAFF.